Below are 26 T cell receptor beta chains sequenced from a single sample in a study of OX40 agonist ivuxolimab in advanced cancers. This table comes from immunoSEQ multiplex PCR, and its TCRdb copy is limited to in-frame clones, with some not included. The sample lists about 17,000 clones; around 73% were seen once. Specimen: CD4+ or CD8+ T cells sorted from blood, collected in a trial of the OX40 agonist ivuxolimab. The receptors were sampled from an adult with an advanced solid tumor such as melanoma, head and neck, liver or kidney cancer.

The chain joins TRBV29-1 to TRBJ1-1, with D perhaps matching TRBD1 (5 bases). The CDR3 is made up of 14 amino acids. The V and J ends lost 0 bases and 6 bases respectively, with 14 bases between them. Germline V gene sequence: CDR1 SQVTM, CDR2 ANQGSEA. CDR3 amino acids: CSVEEGRGLAEAFF. The CDR3 DNA sequence: TGCAGCGTTGAAGAGGGGCGGGGACTGGCTGAAGCTTTCTTT.

The chain combines TRBV4-3 with TRBJ2-1; D not resolved. V shed 4 bases and J shed 4 bases, with 8 bases lying between them. The germline V gene has CDR1 LGHNA and CDR2 YSLEER. The CDR3 spans 13 residues. This chain's CDR3 is CASSPSVYNEQFF. The CDR3 DNA is TGCGCCAGCAGCCCGAGCGTTTACAATGAGCAGTTCTTC.

The rearrangement joins TRBV29-1 to TRBJ1-2; 8 bases map to TRBD1. Germline lookup yields CDR1 SQVTM and CDR2 ANQGSEA. J was trimmed by 5 bases and V by 6 bases; bases with no gene match: 8. The CDR3 runs 13 residues. The CDR3: CSVATGEKYGYTF. In DNA form, the CDR3 reads TGCAGCGTAGCGACAGGGGAAAAGTATGGCTACACCTTC.

The rearrangement uses TRBV7-9 and TRBJ1-3; D is unresolved. The germline V and J ends were trimmed by 5 bases and 0 bases, with 11 bases remaining between them. CDR3 length: 15 residues. CDR1 and CDR2 from the germline V gene are SEHNR and FQNEAQ (reference sequence). CDR3 DNA: TGTGCCAGCAGCGCGACGGGAATCTCTGGAAACACCATATATTTT. This codes for CASSATGISGNTIYF.

This rearrangement joins TRBV5-1 to TRBJ2-7; D is undetermined. This CDR3 contains 11 residues. V dropped 2 bases and J dropped 7 bases, with 7 bases sitting between them. Per germline, CDR1 SGHRS and CDR2 YFSETQ. CDR3 in DNA: TGCGCCAGCAGCTTCGACTGGGAGCAGTACTTC. Translated, it gives CASSFDWEQYF.

The chain joins TRBV27 to TRBJ2-1, with 12 nucleotides matching TRBD2. V was pared by 3 bases and J by 6 bases, with 6 bases of the junction left unmatched. The CDR3 contains 16 residues. The germline V gene encodes CDR1 MNHEY and CDR2 SMNVEV (reference sequence). CDR3 amino acids: CASSFWSSGRGNEQFF. In nucleotides, the CDR3 is TGTGCCAGCAGTTTTTGGTCTAGCGGGAGGGGCAATGAGCAGTTCTTC.

V and J are TRBV28 and TRBJ2-7; D may match TRBD1 or TRBD2 (5 bases each). Germline assignment: CDR1 MDHEN and CDR2 SYDVKM. The CDR3 has 15 amino acids. V was trimmed by 6 bases and J by 0 bases, leaving 15 bases between them. The CDR3 coding sequence is TGTGCCAGCAGCAACAGGTATACTAGCTCCTACGAGCAGTACTTC. This sequence encodes CASSNRYTSSYEQYF.

CDR3 residues: CASSTPPRTGGAEQYF. As DNA, the CDR3 is TGTGCCAGTAGTACCCCCCCTAGGACAGGGGGCGCCGAGCAGTACTTC. The chain links TRBV19 to TRBJ2-7; 11 positions agree with TRBD1. The V gene end was trimmed by 4 bases and the J gene end by 6 bases; junction bases not matched to a gene: 11. Germline V gene sequence: CDR1 LNHDA, CDR2 SQIVND (reference sequence). The CDR3 contains 16 residues.

The chain links TRBV4-1 to TRBJ2-1; unclear D gene. V shed 0 bases and J shed 8 bases, with 8 bases lying between them. The CDR3 sequence is 13 residues long. CDR1 MGHRA and CDR2 YSYEKL come from the germline V gene. As DNA, the CDR3 is TGCGCCAGCAGCCAAGAACTGTCGGATGAGCAGTTCTTC. The encoded protein is CASSQELSDEQFF.

The rearrangement links TRBV6-4 to TRBJ2-1, with TRBD1 matching 9 bases. Germline V gene data show CDR1 as MRHNA and CDR2 as SNTAGT. Trimming at V came to 3 bases and at J to 2 bases, leaving 2 bases not matched to a gene. This CDR3 is built from 15 residues. In nucleotides, the CDR3 is TGTGCCAGCAGTGAGGGACAGGGCCCCTACAATGAGCAGTTCTTC. It specifies CASSEGQGPYNEQFF.

This chain uses TRBV10-3 with TRBJ2-7; maybe TRBD2 (6 bases). Germline assignment: CDR1 ENHRY and CDR2 SYGVKD. The CDR3 has 15 residues. V gave up 1 base and J gave up 4 bases, with 14 bases separating them. CDR3 region: CAISELAGRKYEQYF. CDR3 nucleotide sequence: TGTGCCATCAGTGAGTTGGCGGGGCGGAAGTACGAGCAGTACTTC.

The chain links TRBV9 to TRBJ1-2, with D possibly TRBD1 on 5 matching bases. Germline values: CDR1 SGDLS, CDR2 YYNGEE. Trimming took 9 bases from V and 6 from J, leaving 18 bases between them. CDR3 size: 13 residues. CDR3 loop: CATNGGAEDGYTF. The CDR3 DNA reads as TGTGCCACAAATGGAGGGGCTGAGGATGGCTACACCTTC.

This clone was recorded only once. The chain couples TRBV4-1 to TRBJ2-1, with 10 bases identical to TRBD2. Looked up from germline, CDR1 is MGHRA and CDR2 is YSYEKL. Germline trimming cut 0 bases from V and 1 base from J; bases unmatched to any gene: 6. The CDR3 loop spans 18 amino acids. CDR3 DNA sequence: TGCGCCAGCAGCCAAGATGGGACTAGCGTCCCATCCTACAATGAGCAGTTCTTC. It translates to CASSQDGTSVPSYNEQFF.

This rearrangement joins TRBV6-1 to TRBJ1-2; D possibly corresponds to TRBD1 (5 bases). The V and J ends lost 6 bases and 0 bases respectively, with 8 bases between them. In germline, CDR1 is MNHNS, CDR2 SASEGT. This CDR3 is 13 amino acids long. The chain's CDR3 is CASRDTSNYGYTF. The CDR3 DNA sequence: TGTGCCAGCAGGGACACGTCTAACTATGGCTACACCTTC.

The chain recombines TRBV5-1 with TRBJ2-3; weak D call: TRBD2 (5 bases). V was cut by 4 bases and J by 0 bases, with 9 bases left in between. Germline V gene sequence: CDR1 SGHRS, CDR2 YFSETQ. This CDR3 contains 14 residues. In DNA, the CDR3 is TGCGCCAGCAGCCCGGACTCGAGCACAGATACGCAGTATTTT. As protein: CASSPDSSTDTQYF.

This clone has just one count. The chain uses TRBV25-1 and TRBJ1-5; unclear D gene. This CDR3 comprises 13 residues. Germline lookup yields CDR1 MGHDK and CDR2 SYGVNS. Trimming removed 5 bases from V and 3 bases from J, with 8 bases in between. The CDR3 bases are TGTGCCAGCAGTCCGCTCGACAATCAGCCCCAGCATTTT. Its protein product is CASSPLDNQPQHF.

CDR3: CASSSDYASEEETQYF. CDR3 nucleotide sequence: TGTGCCAGCAGCTCCGATTATGCCTCTGAGGAAGAGACCCAGTACTTC. The chain is built from TRBV11-3 and TRBJ2-5; D not certain. The length of the CDR3 is 16 residues. CDR1 is SGHNT, CDR2 YENEEA, per germline. Trimming shortened V by 4 bases and J by 3 bases, and 18 bases separated the two germline ends.

CDR3 sequence reads: CSVGGDSYGYTF. The DNA of the CDR3 is TGCAGCGTTGGAGGGGATAGCTATGGCTACACCTTC. The chain recombines TRBV29-1 with TRBJ1-2, with D perhaps matching TRBD1 (5 bases). There are 12 residues in the CDR3. V was pared by 4 bases and J by 4 bases, with 10 bases between. Germline V lookup: CDR1 SQVTM, CDR2 ANQGSEA.

The chain employs TRBV25-1 and TRBJ2-7; TRBD1 matches 8 bases. Germline CDR1 and CDR2: MGHDK and SYGVNS. This CDR3 has 14 residues. V dropped 1 base and J dropped 4; count of bases not matched to a gene: 3. In nucleotides, the CDR3 is TGTGCCAGCAGTGAATCAGGGGGCGCTTACGAGCAGTACTTC. Translation: CASSESGGAYEQYF.

This rearrangement joins TRBV4-3 to TRBJ2-7; D unresolved. This CDR3 region has 13 residues. CDR1 is LGHNA and CDR2 is YSLEER in the germline V gene. V shed 1 base and J shed 3 bases, with 7 bases lying between them. CDR3 loop: CASSQGADYEQYF. The CDR3 coding sequence is TGCGCCAGCAGCCAAGGGGCGGACTACGAGCAGTACTTC.

This rearrangement joins TRBV9 to TRBJ2-3; 12 bases are a match to TRBD2. Germline lookup yields CDR1 SGDLS and CDR2 YYNGEE. The CDR3 consists of 17 residues. Trimming cost V 3 bases and J 2 bases; bases outside gene matches: 7. The CDR3 loop reads CASSERLAGDNTDTQYF. The CDR3, as DNA: TGTGCCAGCAGCGAGAGACTAGCGGGAGACAACACAGATACGCAGTATTTT.

The V call is TRBV7-9, the J call TRBJ2-3; no firm D call. Trimming stripped 5 bases from V and 0 bases from J, with 12 bases between. Germline V CDR1 and CDR2: SEHNR, FQNEAQ (reference sequence). There are 15 residues in the CDR3. CDR3 residues: CASSAVGVSTDTQYF. Written as DNA, the CDR3 is TGTGCCAGCAGCGCCGTTGGGGTTAGCACAGATACGCAGTATTTT.

V gene TRBV4-1 combines with J gene TRBJ2-1; the D call may be TRBD1 or TRBD2 (5 bases each). Germline CDR1 reads MGHRA; CDR2 reads YSYEKL. CDR3 length: 13 amino acids. V was pared by 3 bases and J by 9 bases, with 12 bases between. For the CDR3, the DNA is TGCGCCAGCAGCCACCCCCCGGGGCTTGAGCAGTTCTTC. Amino acids: CASSHPPGLEQFF.

This clone was recorded once. The chain combines TRBV19 with TRBJ2-2, with TRBD2 matching 9 bases. Germline CDR1 reads LNHDA; CDR2 reads SQIVND (reference sequence). The V segment lost 7 bases and the J segment 7 bases; nucleotides outside the gene matches: 10. The CDR3 consists of 15 residues. CDR3 residues: CASTAGGGRDGELFF. As DNA, the CDR3 is TGTGCCAGTACCGCTGGCGGCGGGAGGGACGGGGAGCTGTTTTTT.

The chain recombines TRBV5-4 with TRBJ2-4; D assignment may be TRBD1 or TRBD2 (5 bases each). The ends were cut back, 8 bases at V and 0 bases at J, with 9 bases in the middle. Germline V lookup: CDR1 SGHNT, CDR2 YYREEE (reference sequence). The CDR3 spans 13 residues. The CDR3 nucleotides read TGTGCCAGTTGGGACGGAGCCAAAAACATTCAGTACTTC. Translation: CASWDGAKNIQYF.

The chain links TRBV5-5 to TRBJ2-3; TRBD1 matches 7 bases. From germline, CDR1 is SGHKS and CDR2 YYEKEE (reference sequence). The V segment lost 3 bases and the J segment 0 bases; nucleotides outside the gene matches: 4. The CDR3 consists of 15 residues. CDR3 DNA: TGTGCCAGCAGCTCGGGACAGACCAGCACAGATACGCAGTATTTT. This translates into CASSSGQTSTDTQYF.